These 25 T cell receptor beta chains came from one sample sequenced in a study of cytomegalovirus exposure and HLA in healthy donors. The PCR used 60 Vbeta and 13 Jbeta primers. Assay used: immunoSEQ multiplex PCR; TCRdb lists only in-frame clones, some missing. Here the sample spans 150,000 to 200,000 clones, roughly 88% being singletons. The sample comprised PBMCs. These TCRs come from a man in his late teens or twenties in good health and CMV-seropositive.

The gene calls are TRBV29-1 and TRBJ1-6; 9 positions agree with TRBD1. The length of the CDR3 is 13 residues. Trimming at V came to 5 bases and at J to 7 bases, leaving 3 bases not matched to a gene. Germline CDR1 and CDR2: SQVTM and ANQGSEA. This CDR3 is CSVRGTGNSPLHF. CDR3 sequence (DNA): TGCAGCGTTAGGGGGACAGGGAATTCACCCCTCCACTTT.

The chain combines TRBV11-2 with TRBJ2-7, with TRBD1 matching over 7 bases. Germline CDR1 reads SGHAT; CDR2 reads FQNNGV. This CDR3 has 16 residues. V trimming: 4 bases; J trimming: 3 bases; junction bases outside the gene matches: 12. DNA for the CDR3: TGTGCCAGCAGCTCAAACAGGGGTCCCGGGCTCTACGAGCAGTACTTC. Translated: CASSSNRGPGLYEQYF.

The chain employs TRBV2 and TRBJ2-3, with 9 nucleotides matching TRBD1. CDR1 is SNHLY and CDR2 is FYNNEI in the germline V gene. This CDR3 spans 15 amino acids. J lost 5 bases, V lost 6 bases, and 9 bases had no gene match. CDR3 amino acids: CASRERTGEGDTQYF. DNA of the CDR3: TGTGCCAGCAGGGAGAGGACAGGGGAGGGAGATACGCAGTATTTT.

V gene TRBV6-6 combines with J gene TRBJ2-2; TRBD1 matches at 8 bases. Germline V lookup: CDR1 MNHNY, CDR2 SVGAGI (reference sequence). With 6 bases clipped from V and 6 bases from J, the junction kept 9 bases outside the gene matches. The CDR3 extends over 15 amino acids. The CDR3 DNA reads as TGTGCCAGCAGGGACAGGGCAATTGTGGCCGGGGAGCTGTTTTTT. Translating gives CASRDRAIVAGELFF.

The chain links TRBV4-3 to TRBJ1-2; no clear D. The CDR3 runs 15 residues. Germline V gives CDR1 LGHNA, CDR2 YSLEER. Trimming shortened V by 0 bases and J by 2 bases, and 10 bases separated the two germline ends. The CDR3: CASSQEEGTNYGYTF. Written as DNA, the CDR3 is TGCGCCAGCAGCCAAGAAGAGGGTACGAACTATGGCTACACCTTC.

The chain has TRBV7-8 and TRBJ1-2; no firm D call. CDR1 SGHVS and CDR2 FQNEAQ come from the germline V gene. The V end lost 6 bases, the J end lost 0 bases, and 8 bases lay between the germline ends. The CDR3 is 13 amino acids. This CDR3 reads CASRPIPNYGYTF. The CDR3 DNA follows: TGTGCCAGCAGACCTATCCCTAACTATGGCTACACCTTC. Full variable domain (rest looked up from reference TRBV7-8 and TRBJ1-2): GAGVSQSPRYKVAKRGQDVALRCDPISGHVSLFWYQQALGQGPEFLTYFQNEAQLDKSGLPSDRFFAERPEGSVSTLKIQRTQQEDSAVYLCASRPIPNYGYTFGSGTRLTVV.

The chain links TRBV7-8 to TRBJ1-2; 10 nucleotides agree with TRBD1. This CDR3 has 16 amino acids. CDR1 is SGHVS and CDR2 is FQNEAQ in the germline V gene. Unmatched junction bases numbered 13, after V lost 4 bases and J lost 8 bases. In nucleotides, the CDR3 is TGTGCCAGCAGCTCGTGGGGACCGGGACAGGGGACGGGCTACACCTTC. Translation gives CASSSWGPGQGTGYTF.

V gene TRBV7-8 combines with J gene TRBJ2-2; 8 bases are a match to TRBD2. The V segment lost 4 bases and the J segment 1 base; nucleotides outside the gene matches: 5. The length of the CDR3 is 16 residues. Germline CDR1 and CDR2: SGHVS and FQNEAQ. The DNA for the CDR3 is TGTGCCAGCAGCTCCCCGGGGGGGGTGAACACCGGGGAGCTGTTTTTT. It translates to CASSSPGGVNTGELFF.

This sequence joins TRBV4-1 and TRBJ2-3, with D tentatively TRBD2 (5 bases). The CDR3 contains 18 residues. Germline CDR1 and CDR2: MGHRA and YSYEKL. V was shortened by 0 bases and J by 3 bases, with 19 bases between the two germline ends. The CDR3: CASSQDPSGSGRTDTQYF. Here the CDR3 DNA reads TGCGCCAGCAGCCAAGACCCCAGTGGGAGTGGAAGAACAGATACGCAGTATTTT.

The V and J genes are TRBV5-1 and TRBJ1-4; no clear D. The V and J ends lost 3 bases and 0 bases respectively, with 9 bases between them. The CDR3 length is 15 residues. In germline, CDR1 is SGHRS, CDR2 YFSETQ. CDR3 in DNA: TGCGCCAGCAGCTCCGGCGGAACAACTAATGAAAAACTGTTTTTT. Its translation is CASSSGGTTNEKLFF.

This chain links TRBV7-9 with TRBJ1-1; D is perhaps TRBD1 (5 bases). Trimming took 5 bases from V and 1 from J, leaving 17 bases between them. This CDR3 spans 16 amino acids. Germline V gene sequence: CDR1 SEHNR, CDR2 FQNEAQ (reference sequence). This chain's CDR3 is CASSDRGSPKNTEAFF. CDR3 nucleotides: TGTGCCAGCAGCGATAGGGGATCTCCGAAGAACACTGAAGCTTTCTTT.

The chain is built from TRBV18 and TRBJ2-6; D not certain. The germline V and J ends were trimmed by 9 bases and 2 bases, with 8 bases remaining between them. CDR1 is KGHSH, CDR2 LQKENI, per germline. The CDR3 is 13 amino acids. In nucleotides, the CDR3 is TGTGCCAGTTCCGTTGCTGGGGCCAACGTCCTGACTTTC. Protein product: CASSVAGANVLTF. The complete variable domain, with remaining parts taken from reference TRBV18 and TRBJ2-6, reads NAGVMQNPRHLVRRRGQEARLRCSPMKGHSHVYWYRQLPEEGLKFMVYLQKENIIDESGMPKERFSAEFPKEGPSILRIQQVVRGDSAAYFCASSVAGANVLTFGAGSRLTVL.

The rearrangement joins TRBV5-1 to TRBJ1-1, with 7 bases identical to TRBD1. The CDR3 has 14 amino acids. V lost 4 bases, J lost 7 bases, and 10 bases stayed unmatched. Germline loops: CDR1 SGHRS, CDR2 YFSETQ. This CDR3 reads CASSIPGTESEAFF. CDR3 DNA sequence: TGCGCCAGCAGCATCCCCGGGACAGAGAGTGAAGCTTTCTTT.

The CDR3 nucleotides read TGTGCCAGCAGTTCATACCGGGACACTTCCTACGAGCAGTACTTC. Translated: CASSSYRDTSYEQYF. V and J are TRBV27 and TRBJ2-7; the D gene is possibly TRBD1 (6 bases). Deletions cut 4 bases from V and 1 base from J, with 14 bases between. Germline V gene data show CDR1 as MNHEY and CDR2 as SMNVEV (reference sequence). The CDR3 totals 15 residues.

This clone has only a few counts. This CDR3 is CASSLDSNTEAFF. CDR3 DNA sequence: TGCGCCAGCAGCTTGGATTCAAACACTGAAGCTTTCTTT. This chain connects TRBV5-1 to TRBJ1-1, with no clear D. Germline CDR1 and CDR2: SGHRS and YFSETQ. The germline V and J ends were trimmed by 0 bases and 2 bases, with 5 bases remaining between them. There are 13 residues in the CDR3.

This clone was picked up one time. The chain recombines TRBV5-1 with TRBJ2-1, with no clear D. Germline V gene sequence: CDR1 SGHRS, CDR2 YFSETQ. V was pared by 2 bases and J by 7 bases, with 4 bases between. CDR3 length equals 11 residues. The CDR3 sequence is CASSFGNEQFF. CDR3 nucleotide sequence: TGCGCCAGCAGCTTCGGGAATGAGCAGTTCTTC.

This chain uses TRBV7-8 with TRBJ2-3; 8 bases agree with TRBD2. Germline lookup yields CDR1 SGHVS and CDR2 FQNEAQ. The CDR3 is 14 amino acids. With 4 bases clipped from V and 2 bases from J, the junction kept 2 bases outside the gene matches. The CDR3 region is CASSSSGLTDTQYF. The CDR3 DNA follows: TGTGCCAGCAGCTCTAGCGGGCTCACAGATACGCAGTATTTT.

The CDR3 sequence: CASSEAGTALAPQHF. For the CDR3, the DNA is TGTGCCAGCAGTGAAGCCGGGACAGCCCTCGCCCCCCAGCATTTT. The chain couples TRBV2 to TRBJ1-5; 7 nucleotides agree with TRBD1. CDR1 is SNHLY, CDR2 FYNNEI, per germline. V dropped 0 bases and J dropped 10; count of bases not matched to a gene: 9. There are 15 residues in the CDR3.

The genes are TRBV5-1 and TRBJ2-7; a possible D gene is TRBD2 (6 bases). The CDR3 runs 13 residues. Germline V gene data show CDR1 as SGHRS and CDR2 as YFSETQ. V was shortened by 5 bases and J by 0 bases, with 9 bases between the two germline ends. The CDR3 nucleotides read TGCGCCAGCAGAGCCGGGAGCTCCTACGAGCAGTACTTC. It specifies CASRAGSSYEQYF.

V usage is TRBV10-3 and J usage is TRBJ2-3, with TRBD1 identical over 8 bases. Unmatched junction bases numbered 2, after V lost 6 bases and J lost 3 bases. The CDR3 totals 13 residues. The germline V gene has CDR1 ENHRY and CDR2 SYGVKD. In DNA form, the CDR3 reads TGTGCCATCAGCGGACAGGGTACAGATACGCAGTATTTT. Amino acids: CAISGQGTDTQYF.

This chain links TRBV10-3 with TRBJ2-7; TRBD1 matches 9 bases. V lost 4 bases and J lost 5; bases outside the gene matches: 6. Germline-derived CDR1 and CDR2 are ENHRY and SYGVKD. CDR3 length equals 14 residues. The CDR3 reads CAISGGTGKDEQYF. CDR3 coding DNA: TGTGCCATCAGTGGAGGGACAGGGAAGGACGAGCAGTACTTC.

Concerning this clone: Other nucleotide sequences in the sample specify the same CDR3. The chain combines TRBV2 with TRBJ1-6, with no clear D. Germline V gene lookup returns CDR1 SNHLY and CDR2 FYNNEI. The CDR3 extends over 12 amino acids. The V gene lost 6 bases and the J gene lost 13 bases, with 13 bases spanning the gap. CDR3 sequence: CASSLPPSPLHF. The CDR3 coding sequence is TGTGCCAGCAGCCTTCCCCCCTCCCCCCTCCACTTT. The full variable domain, rest sourced from reference TRBV2 and TRBJ1-6, is EPEVTQTPSHQVTQMGQEVILRCVPISNHLYFYWYRQILGQKVEFLVSFYNNEISEKSEIFDDQFSVERPDGSNFTLKIRSTKLEDSAMYFCASSLPPSPLHFGNGTRLTVT.

The gene calls are TRBV9 and TRBJ2-6; TRBD1 might be the D (6 bases). With 4 bases removed from V and 3 bases from J, the gap between germline ends came to 14 bases. Germline CDR1 is SGDLS and CDR2 is YYNGEE. The length of the CDR3 is 16 residues. This CDR3 reads CASSLPTGLGANVLTF. The CDR3 region has the DNA TGTGCCAGCAGCCTCCCGACAGGTCTTGGGGCCAACGTCCTGACTTTC.

The chain has TRBV2 and TRBJ2-1; TRBD2 agrees at 9 bases. V shed 2 bases, J shed 5 bases, and the junction held 7 bases outside the gene matches. CDR1 is SNHLY, CDR2 FYNNEI, per germline. The length of the CDR3 is 16 residues. Here the CDR3 DNA reads TGTGCCAGCAGTGAATCTCTGTCTAGCGGGGACAATGAGCAGTTCTTC. Translated, it gives CASSESLSSGDNEQFF.

The genes are TRBV7-6 and TRBJ2-1; 11 bases line up with TRBD2. CDR1 and CDR2 (germline): SGHVS, FNYEAQ. After removal of 5 bases from V and 4 bases from J, the junction contained 7 bases not matched to a gene. This CDR3 contains 16 residues. The CDR3 reads CASSPSLAGGYNEQFF. CDR3 bases: TGTGCCAGCAGCCCCAGCCTAGCGGGGGGATACAATGAGCAGTTCTTC.